Listed here are 14 T cell receptor beta chains from one sample, sequenced in a study of T cell repertoires in cytomegalovirus infection. TCRdb used MiXCR to reprocess the reads, holding one entry per CDR3 protein. The profile shows roughly 130,000 distinct CDR3 sequences, approximately 9.2% of them singletons. The material sequenced was PBMCs. These receptors came from a human donor in good health (CMV status not recorded). Some clones in this sample may be carry-over from other donors' samples.

This clonotype has more than one count but fewer than ten. The chain combines TRBV28 with TRBJ2-3; the D gene is possibly TRBD2 (6 bases). This CDR3 spans 16 amino acids. Germline CDR1 MDHEN, CDR2 SYDVKM. Trimming left V 4 bases short and J 5 bases short, with 19 bases between. DNA of the CDR3: TGTGCCAGCAGTTCCCCTCCCGGGGGATCGGGAGATACGCAGTATTTT. This sequence encodes CASSSPPGGSGDTQYF.

At least ten counts were recorded for this clonotype. The chain employs TRBV20-1 and TRBJ1-1, with 11 bases matching TRBD1. The J segment lost 1 base and the V segment lost 6 bases, leaving 7 bases of the junction unmatched. The CDR3 is 15 residues long. Germline V gene sequence: CDR1 DFQATT, CDR2 SNEGSKA (reference sequence). CDR3 DNA sequence: TGCAGTGCGAGGGACAGGGGGTCCGGGAACACTGAAGCTTTCTTT. The encoded protein is CSARDRGSGNTEAFF.

The V and J genes are TRBV6-2 or TRBV6-3 and TRBJ2-5; D uncertain. This CDR3 has 12 amino acids. Germline CDR1 and CDR2: MNHEY and SVGEGT. V lost 4 bases to trimming and J lost 5 bases, with 8 bases between them. CDR3 sequence reads: CASSWISETQYF. In nucleotides, the CDR3 is TGTGCCAGCAGTTGGATATCGGAGACCCAGTACTTC.

This clonotype has at least ten counts. This chain connects TRBV3-1 to TRBJ2-3, with TRBD1 as a possible D gene (6 bases). This CDR3 region has 15 residues. V dropped 6 bases and J dropped 2 bases, with 15 bases sitting between them. Germline-derived CDR1 and CDR2 are LGHDT and YNNKEL (reference sequence). The CDR3 DNA is TGTGCCAGCAGAGAGGGGCAGGGGTTCACAGATACGCAGTATTTT. Translated, it gives CASREGQGFTDTQYF.

In its sample, this clonotype was seen many times. CDR3 bases: TGTGCCAGCAGTTACGAGTCGGCTAGCGGGGGCCTCGAGCAGTTCTTC. It translates to CASSYESASGGLEQFF. The chain combines TRBV6-8 with TRBJ2-1; 10 nucleotides agree with TRBD2. The CDR3 contains 16 residues. V was clipped by 2 bases and J by 10 bases; unmatched bases: 11. Germline CDR1 reads MNHGY; CDR2 reads SAAAGT.

In its sample, this clonotype was seen many times. The CDR3 protein is CASTIHGGGEQYF. The CDR3, as DNA: TGTGCCAGCACCATCCACGGGGGGGGCGAGCAGTACTTC. The rearrangement joins TRBV14 to TRBJ2-7; 8 nucleotides agree with TRBD2. Trimming took 7 bases from V and 6 from J; bases not matched to a gene: 8. Looked up from germline, CDR1 is SGHDN and CDR2 is FVKESK. The CDR3 totals 13 residues.

The CDR3 sequence is CAASPNTYEQYF. Here the CDR3 DNA reads TGTGCCGCCAGCCCTAACACCTACGAGCAGTACTTC. The chain uses TRBV7-6 and TRBJ2-7; D not resolved. Deletions cut 11 bases from V and 2 bases from J, with 13 bases between. Germline V CDR1 and CDR2: SGHVS, FNYEAQ. The CDR3 spans 12 residues.

The rearrangement joins TRBV6-6 to TRBJ2-1; 8 bases are shared with TRBD1. After removal of 7 bases from V and 4 bases from J, the junction contained 12 bases not matched to a gene. Germline CDR1 and CDR2: MNHNY and SVGAGI (reference sequence). CDR3 length: 16 amino acids. CDR3 in DNA: TGTGCCAGCACCAACCAGGCAGGGGGCTCTTACAATGAGCAGTTCTTC. Translating it yields CASTNQAGGSYNEQFF.

This clonotype was observed many times. This chain joins TRBV19 and TRBJ1-1; 11 bases are shared with TRBD1. This CDR3 comprises 14 residues. Losses at the gene ends were 7 bases for V and 10 bases for J; bases not matched to a gene: 11. CDR1 is LNHDA and CDR2 is SQIVND in the germline V gene (reference sequence). The CDR3 region has the DNA TGTGCCAGTACTCCGGACAGGGGGCAATGGGGAGCTTTCTTT. It yields the protein CASTPDRGQWGAFF. Together with reference TRBV19 and TRBJ1-1, the CDR3 gives the full variable domain: DGGITQSPKYLFRKEGQNVTLSCEQNLNHDAMYWYRQDPGQGLRLIYYSQIVNDFQKGDIAEGYSVSREKKESFPLTVTSAQKNPTAFYLCASTPDRGQWGAFFGQGTRLTVV.

This clonotype was seen many times. The V call is TRBV7-6, the J call TRBJ2-2; 9 bases align to TRBD2. The CDR3 contains 18 residues. Germline loops: CDR1 SGHVS, CDR2 FNYEAQ. The V segment lost 3 bases and the J segment 1 base; nucleotides outside the gene matches: 9. CDR3 coding DNA: TGTGCCAGCAGCTTTAGGCGTAGCGGGGGAGAGAACACCGGGGAGCTGTTTTTT. As protein: CASSFRRSGGENTGELFF. Drawing the rest from reference TRBV7-6 and TRBJ2-2, the complete variable domain is GAGVSQSPRYKVTKRGQDVALRCDPISGHVSLYWYRQALGQGPEFLTYFNYEAQQDKSGLPNDRFSAERPEGSISTLTIQRTEQRDSAMYRCASSFRRSGGENTGELFFGEGSRLTVL.

This clonotype was observed a handful of times. The chain has TRBV3-1 and TRBJ1-5; 7 positions match TRBD1. The V gene end was trimmed by 1 base and the J gene end by 1 base; junction bases not matched to a gene: 4. The CDR3 is 16 amino acids. The germline CDR1 and CDR2 sequences are LGHDT and YNNKEL (reference sequence). CDR3 loop: CASSQGGRGSNQPQHF. The DNA of the CDR3 is TGTGCCAGCAGCCAAGGTGGCAGGGGGAGCAATCAGCCCCAGCATTTT.

This clonotype occurred many times. The chain carries TRBV6-6 and TRBJ1-2; TRBD1 might be the D (5 bases). Germline V gene lookup returns CDR1 MNHNY and CDR2 SVGAGI (reference sequence). The ends were cut back, 7 bases at V and 5 bases at J, with 14 bases in the middle. The CDR3 is 13 residues long. CDR3 region: CASNFDRDYGYTF. The CDR3 DNA is TGTGCCAGCAACTTCGACAGAGATTATGGCTACACCTTC.

The table lists this clonotype with many counts. The V gene is TRBV6-5, the J gene TRBJ1-1; no firm D call. The germline CDR1 and CDR2 sequences are MNHEY and SVGAGI. The CDR3 length is 13 residues. With 2 bases removed from V and 4 bases from J, the gap between germline ends came to 8 bases. The CDR3 coding sequence is TGTGCCAGCAGTTACAACGAGGGCACTGAAGCTTTCTTT. Translation: CASSYNEGTEAFF.

The chain combines TRBV11-2 with TRBJ2-3, with TRBD1 matching 7 bases. The CDR3 is 14 residues long. Germline trimming cut 5 bases from V and 6 bases from J; bases unmatched to any gene: 8. Germline loops: CDR1 SGHAT, CDR2 FQNNGV. CDR3 sequence reads: CASSTLGGGDTQYF. Here the CDR3 DNA reads TGTGCCAGCAGCACCCTAGGGGGCGGGGATACGCAGTATTTT.